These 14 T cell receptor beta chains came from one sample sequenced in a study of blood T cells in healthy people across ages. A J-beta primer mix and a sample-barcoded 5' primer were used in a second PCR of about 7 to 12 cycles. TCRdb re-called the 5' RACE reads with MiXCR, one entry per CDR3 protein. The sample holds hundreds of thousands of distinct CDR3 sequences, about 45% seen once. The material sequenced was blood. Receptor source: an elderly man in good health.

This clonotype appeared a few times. For the CDR3, the DNA is TGCAGCGTCTCCAGACTAGCGGGAGGGGTCGAGCAGTACTTC. Protein: CSVSRLAGGVEQYF. The gene calls are TRBV29-1 and TRBJ2-7, with 14 bases identical to TRBD2. CDR1 and CDR2 from the germline V gene are SQVTM and ANQGSEA. The CDR3 extends over 14 amino acids. J lost 6 bases, V lost 6 bases, and 7 bases had no gene match.

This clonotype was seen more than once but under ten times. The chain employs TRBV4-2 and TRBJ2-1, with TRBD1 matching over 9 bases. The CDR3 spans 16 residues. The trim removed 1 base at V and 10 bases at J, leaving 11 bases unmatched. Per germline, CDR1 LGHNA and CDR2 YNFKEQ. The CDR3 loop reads CASSQAPGTGGREQFF. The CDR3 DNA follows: TGTGCCAGCAGCCAAGCCCCGGGTACAGGGGGCCGGGAGCAGTTCTTC.

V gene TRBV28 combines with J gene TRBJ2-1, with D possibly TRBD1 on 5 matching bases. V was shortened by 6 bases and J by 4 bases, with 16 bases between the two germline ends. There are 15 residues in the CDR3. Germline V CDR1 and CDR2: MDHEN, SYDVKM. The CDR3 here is CASRHDRRSYNEQFF. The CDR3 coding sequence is TGTGCCAGCAGACACGACAGAAGATCTTACAATGAGCAGTTCTTC. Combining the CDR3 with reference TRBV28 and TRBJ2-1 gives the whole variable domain DVKVTQSSRYLVKRTGEKVFLECVQDMDHENMFWYRQDPGLGLRLIYFSYDVKMKEKGDIPEGYSVSREKKERFSLILESASTNQTSMYLCASRHDRRSYNEQFFGPGTRLTVL.

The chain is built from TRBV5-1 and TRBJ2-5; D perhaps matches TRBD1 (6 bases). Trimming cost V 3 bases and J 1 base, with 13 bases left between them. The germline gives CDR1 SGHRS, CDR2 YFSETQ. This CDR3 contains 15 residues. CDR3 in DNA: TGCGCCAGCAGCTGGTTAGACAGGCGCCAAGAGACCCAGTACTTC. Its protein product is CASSWLDRRQETQYF.

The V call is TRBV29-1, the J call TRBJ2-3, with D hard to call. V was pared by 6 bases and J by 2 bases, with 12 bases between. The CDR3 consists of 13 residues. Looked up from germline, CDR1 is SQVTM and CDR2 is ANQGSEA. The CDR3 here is CSVSGQDTDTQYF. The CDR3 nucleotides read TGCAGCGTCAGTGGGCAGGACACAGATACGCAGTATTTT.

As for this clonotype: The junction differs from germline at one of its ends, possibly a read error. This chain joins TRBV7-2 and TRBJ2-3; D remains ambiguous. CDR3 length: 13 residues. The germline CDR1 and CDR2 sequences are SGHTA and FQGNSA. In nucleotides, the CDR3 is TGTGCCAGCTGCTTAGCAGCCACAGATACGCAGTATTTT. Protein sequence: CASCLAATDTQYF.

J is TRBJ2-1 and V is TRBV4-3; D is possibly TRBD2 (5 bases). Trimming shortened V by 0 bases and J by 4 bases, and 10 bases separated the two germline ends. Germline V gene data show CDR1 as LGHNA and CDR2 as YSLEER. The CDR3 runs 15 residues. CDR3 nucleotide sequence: TGCGCCAGCAGCCAAGATCGGGGAGAATACAATGAGCAGTTCTTC. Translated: CASSQDRGEYNEQFF.

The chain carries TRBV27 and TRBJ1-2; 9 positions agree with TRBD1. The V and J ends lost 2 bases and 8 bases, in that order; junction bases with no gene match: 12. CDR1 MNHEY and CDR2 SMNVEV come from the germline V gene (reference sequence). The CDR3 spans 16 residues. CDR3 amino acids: CASSLLPGTGTRGYTF. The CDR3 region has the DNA TGTGCCAGCAGTTTACTCCCCGGGACAGGGACAAGGGGCTACACCTTC.

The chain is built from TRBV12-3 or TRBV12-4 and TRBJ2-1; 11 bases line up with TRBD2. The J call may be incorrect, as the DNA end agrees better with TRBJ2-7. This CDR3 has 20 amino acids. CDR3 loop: CASSFKGGLAGGNSYNEQYF. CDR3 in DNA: TGTGCCAGCAGTTTCAAAGGGGGGCTAGCGGGGGGAAACTCCTACAATGAGCAGTACTTC.

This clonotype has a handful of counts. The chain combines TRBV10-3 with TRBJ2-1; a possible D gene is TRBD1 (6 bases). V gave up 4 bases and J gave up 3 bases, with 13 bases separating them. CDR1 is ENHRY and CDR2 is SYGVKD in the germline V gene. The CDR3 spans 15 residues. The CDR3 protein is CAISGVAGDYNEQFF. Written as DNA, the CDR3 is TGTGCCATCAGTGGTGTGGCAGGGGACTACAATGAGCAGTTCTTC.

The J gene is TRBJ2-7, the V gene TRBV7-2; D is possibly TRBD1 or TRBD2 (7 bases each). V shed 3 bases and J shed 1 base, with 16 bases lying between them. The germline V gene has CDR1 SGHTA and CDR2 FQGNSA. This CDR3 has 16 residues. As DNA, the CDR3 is TGTGCCAGCAGCTTTAGGGCAGGGGGGGGATCCTACGAGCAGTACTTC. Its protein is CASSFRAGGGSYEQYF.

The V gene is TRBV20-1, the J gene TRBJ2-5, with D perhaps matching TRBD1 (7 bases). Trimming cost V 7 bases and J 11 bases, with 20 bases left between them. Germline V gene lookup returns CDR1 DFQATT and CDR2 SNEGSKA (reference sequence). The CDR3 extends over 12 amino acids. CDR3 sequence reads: CSVKEGAGEQYF. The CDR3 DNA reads TGCAGTGTAAAGGAGGGGGCGGGTGAGCAGTACTTC.

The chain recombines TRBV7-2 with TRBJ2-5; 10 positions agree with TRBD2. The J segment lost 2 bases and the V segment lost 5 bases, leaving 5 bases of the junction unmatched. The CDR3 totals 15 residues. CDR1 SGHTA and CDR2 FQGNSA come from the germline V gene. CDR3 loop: CASSGLTSGQETQYF. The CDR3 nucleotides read TGTGCCAGCAGCGGGCTGACTAGCGGGCAAGAGACCCAGTACTTC. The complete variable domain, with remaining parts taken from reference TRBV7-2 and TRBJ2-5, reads GAGVSQSPSNKVTEKGKDVELRCDPISGHTALYWYRQSLGQGLEFLIYFQGNSAPDKSGLPSDRFSAERTGGSVSTLTIQRTQQEDSAVYLCASSGLTSGQETQYFGPGTRLLVL.

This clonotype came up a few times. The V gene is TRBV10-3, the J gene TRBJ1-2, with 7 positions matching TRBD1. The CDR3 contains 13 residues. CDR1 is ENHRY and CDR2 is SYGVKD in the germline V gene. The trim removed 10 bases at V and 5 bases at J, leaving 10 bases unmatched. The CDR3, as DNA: TGTGCCACCACCTACGACAGGGCGTATGGCTACACCTTC. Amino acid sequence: CATTYDRAYGYTF.